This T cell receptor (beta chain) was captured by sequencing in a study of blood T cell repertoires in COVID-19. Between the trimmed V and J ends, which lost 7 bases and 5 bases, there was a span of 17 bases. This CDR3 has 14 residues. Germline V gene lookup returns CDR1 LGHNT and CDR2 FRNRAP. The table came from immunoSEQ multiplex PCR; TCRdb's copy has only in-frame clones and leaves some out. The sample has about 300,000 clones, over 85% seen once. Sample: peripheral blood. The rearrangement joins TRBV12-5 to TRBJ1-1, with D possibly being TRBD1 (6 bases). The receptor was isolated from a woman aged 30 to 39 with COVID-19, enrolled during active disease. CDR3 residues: CASAPNRVFTEAFF. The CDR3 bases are TGTGCTAGTGCCCCAAACAGGGTCTTTACTGAAGCTTTCTTT.